This T cell receptor (beta chain) was sequenced during a study of shared T cell receptors in the human thymus. TCRdb keeps only in-frame clones here, not all; method: immunoSEQ multiplex PCR. In the table there are over 650,000 clones, about 89% of which are singletons. This CDR3 is 16 amino acids long. V was clipped by 3 bases and J by 3 bases, with 15 bases between them. The same sample was also used in a study of human thymus T cells. That investigation notes: Thymus was obtained from resections taken during corrective heart surgery. Use of V and J genes seemed skewed within the thymic and blood repertoires.

The material sequenced was thymocytes. This clonotype was obtained from a boy less than two years old with a congenital heart defect. The chain couples TRBV5-3 to TRBJ2-2, with a tentative D call TRBD2 (5 bases). TRBV5-3 is an ORF, with its function uncertain. This chain's CDR3 is CARSSQSDYYTGELFF. The CDR3, as DNA: TGTGCCAGAAGCTCCCAATCCGACTATTACACCGGGGAGCTGTTTTTT.